Here is one T cell receptor beta chain with its context. The antigen is not known. This entry comes from a study of post-analysis software for immune sequencing data. Unique-molecular-identifier-tagged TCR beta cDNA libraries were used. The yield from roughly 1 to 10 million T cells was 500,000 or so cDNA molecules in total. A single record per CDR3 protein comes from TCRdb applying MiXCR to the PCR reads. The sample consists of about 540,000 distinct CDR3 sequences, under 40% of them appearing once. V lost 0 bases, J lost 1 base, and 9 bases lay in between. Looked up from germline, CDR1 is MGHRA and CDR2 is YSYEKL. CDR3 length: 15 amino acids. Whole-study findings and limits: Several TRBV segments occurring more often in patients than controls included TRBV5-6, TRBV5-1 and TRBV20-1.

This TCR was recovered from a girl aged 2-17 years with multiple sclerosis. Material: blood. The gene calls are TRBV4-1 and TRBJ1-1; D not resolved. The CDR3 reads CASSQEPLGNTEAFF. CDR3 nucleotide sequence: TGCGCCAGCAGCCAAGAACCCTTAGGGAACACTGAAGCTTTCTTT.